This entry is about one T cell receptor (beta chain). Its antigen is not identified. The V and J ends lost 4 bases and 6 bases respectively, with 18 bases between them. The CDR3 contains 14 residues. CDR1 and CDR2 from the germline V gene are DFQATT and SNEGSKA (reference sequence). CD8+ and CD4+ T cells taken from blood had their TCR beta sequenced. Those who served as multiple sclerosis controls were treatment-naive patients with stable or active relapsing-remitting disease. The sample is drawn from a study of CD8 T cells in Susac syndrome. A quantity of about 0.45 to 1 ug RNA underwent reverse transcription using random hexamers. TCRdb analysed the immunoSEQ multiplex PCR reads with MiXCR anew, one entry per CDR3 protein. The table includes about 200,000 distinct CDR3 sequences, 90% to 95% detected once. Whole-study results and caveats: The TCR sequencing and HLA analysis in the study involved a relatively small number of individuals, as the study acknowledged.

The chain couples TRBV20-1 to TRBJ1-1; D might be TRBD1 (5 bases). The source of this sequence is a human donor with multiple sclerosis. The source material was CD4+ T cells from PBMCs. CDR3 region: CSAISGTGRSEAFF. In nucleotides, the CDR3 is TGCAGTGCTATCTCCGGGACGGGGAGGTCTGAAGCTTTCTTT.